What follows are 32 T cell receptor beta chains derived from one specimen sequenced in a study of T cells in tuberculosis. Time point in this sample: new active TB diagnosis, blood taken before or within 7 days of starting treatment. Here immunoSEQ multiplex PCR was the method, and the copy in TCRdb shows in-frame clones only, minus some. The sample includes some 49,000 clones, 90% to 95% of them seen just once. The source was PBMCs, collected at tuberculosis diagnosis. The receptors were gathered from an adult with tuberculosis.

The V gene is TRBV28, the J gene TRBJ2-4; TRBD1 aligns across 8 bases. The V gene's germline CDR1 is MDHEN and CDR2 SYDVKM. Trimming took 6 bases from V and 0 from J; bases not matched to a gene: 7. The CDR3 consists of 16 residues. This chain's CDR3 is CASSSPRGLAKNIQYF. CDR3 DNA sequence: TGTGCCAGCAGCTCACCCAGGGGGCTAGCCAAAAACATTCAGTACTTC.

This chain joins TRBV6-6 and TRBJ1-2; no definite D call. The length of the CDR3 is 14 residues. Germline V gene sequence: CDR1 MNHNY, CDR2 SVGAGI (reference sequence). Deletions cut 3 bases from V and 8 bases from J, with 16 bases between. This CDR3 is CASSYFGEDRGYTF. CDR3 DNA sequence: TGTGCCAGCAGTTATTTTGGGGAGGATAGGGGCTACACCTTC.

The CDR3 bases are TGTGCCAGCATCCTGGACAGGGCCACAGATACGCAGTATTTT. The encoded protein is CASILDRATDTQYF. This chain uses TRBV7-2 with TRBJ2-3, with 8 bases fitting TRBD1. J lost 2 bases, V lost 7 bases, and 5 bases had no gene match. The CDR3 has 14 amino acids. Per the germline V gene, CDR1 is SGHTA and CDR2 is FQGNSA.

The CDR3 spells CASSESLAGELSYEQYF. The CDR3 nucleotides read TGTGCCAGCAGTGAATCATTAGCGGGAGAACTGTCCTACGAGCAGTACTTC. J is TRBJ2-7 and V is TRBV25-1; 9 bases are shared with TRBD2. CDR3 length: 17 residues. Per the germline V gene, CDR1 is MGHDK and CDR2 is SYGVNS. Losses at the gene ends were 1 base for V and 1 base for J; bases not matched to a gene: 8.

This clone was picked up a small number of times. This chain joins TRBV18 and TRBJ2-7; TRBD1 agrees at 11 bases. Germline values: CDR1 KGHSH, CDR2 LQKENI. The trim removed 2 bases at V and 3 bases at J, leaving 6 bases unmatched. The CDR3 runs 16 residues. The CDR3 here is CASSPSGGQGDYEQYF. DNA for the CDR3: TGTGCCAGCTCACCATCCGGGGGACAGGGGGACTACGAGCAGTACTTC.

CDR3 region: CASSSRQVGEQYF. The CDR3 DNA is TGTGCCAGCAGTTCGAGACAGGTAGGCGAGCAGTACTTC. The chain combines TRBV28 with TRBJ2-7; weak D call: TRBD1 (6 bases). The CDR3 is made up of 13 amino acids. The V end lost 4 bases, the J end lost 6 bases, and 13 bases lay between the germline ends. Germline lookup yields CDR1 MDHEN and CDR2 SYDVKM.

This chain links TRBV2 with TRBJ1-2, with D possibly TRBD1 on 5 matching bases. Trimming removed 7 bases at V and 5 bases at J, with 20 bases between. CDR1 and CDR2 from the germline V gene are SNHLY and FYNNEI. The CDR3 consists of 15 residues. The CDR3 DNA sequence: TGTGCCAGCAAACCAGACAGTGACAAGGGGTATGGCTACACCTTC. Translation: CASKPDSDKGYGYTF.

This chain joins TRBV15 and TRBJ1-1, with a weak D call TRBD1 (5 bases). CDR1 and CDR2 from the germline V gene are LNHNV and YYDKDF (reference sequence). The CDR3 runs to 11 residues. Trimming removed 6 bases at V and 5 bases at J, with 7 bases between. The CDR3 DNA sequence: TGTGCCACCAGGGAGGGGACTGAAGCTTTCTTT. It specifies CATREGTEAFF.

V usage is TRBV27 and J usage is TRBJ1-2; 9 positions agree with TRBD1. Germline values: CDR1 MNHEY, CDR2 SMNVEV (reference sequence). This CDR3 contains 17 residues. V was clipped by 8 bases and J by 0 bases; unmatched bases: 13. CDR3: CASYSRDRATPNYGYTF. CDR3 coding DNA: TGTGCCAGCTATAGCCGGGACAGGGCAACTCCTAACTATGGCTACACCTTC.

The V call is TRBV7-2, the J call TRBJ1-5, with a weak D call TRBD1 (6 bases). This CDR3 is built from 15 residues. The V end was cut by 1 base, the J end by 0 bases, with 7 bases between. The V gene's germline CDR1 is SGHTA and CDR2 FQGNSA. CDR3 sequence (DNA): TGTGCCAGCAGCTTAGGACAGGCTAGCAATCAGCCCCAGCATTTT. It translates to CASSLGQASNQPQHF.

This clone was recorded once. The CDR3 loop reads CASSPGTGAFEAFF. The CDR3 DNA sequence: TGTGCCAGCAGTCCCGGGACAGGGGCTTTTGAAGCTTTCTTT. This chain connects TRBV6-5 to TRBJ1-1; 10 bases match TRBD1. V was pared by 5 bases and J by 7 bases, with 7 bases of the junction left unmatched. The CDR3 contains 14 residues. Germline V gene lookup returns CDR1 MNHEY and CDR2 SVGAGI.

The chain's CDR3 is CASSPRQNTGELFF. The CDR3, as DNA: TGTGCCAGCTCACCCCGACAGAACACCGGGGAGCTGTTTTTT. The rearrangement links TRBV18 to TRBJ2-2; D gene ambiguous. Germline assignment: CDR1 KGHSH and CDR2 LQKENI. This CDR3 has 14 residues. V was clipped by 3 bases and J by 1 base, with 6 bases between them.

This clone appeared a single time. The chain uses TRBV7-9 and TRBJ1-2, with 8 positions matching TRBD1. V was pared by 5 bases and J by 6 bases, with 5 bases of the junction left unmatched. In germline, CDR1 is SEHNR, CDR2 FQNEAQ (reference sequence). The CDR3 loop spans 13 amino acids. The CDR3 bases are TGTGCCAGCAGCCTCGGACAGGGTGATGGCTACACCTTC. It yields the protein CASSLGQGDGYTF.

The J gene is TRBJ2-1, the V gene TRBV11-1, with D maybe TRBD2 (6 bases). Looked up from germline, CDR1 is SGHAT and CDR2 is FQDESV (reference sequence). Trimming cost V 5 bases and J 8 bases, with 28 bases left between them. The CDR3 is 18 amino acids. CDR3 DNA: TGTGCCAGCAGCGGCCCCAGCGTCGGCGGGATTATGGCTGATGAGCAGTTCTTC. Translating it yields CASSGPSVGGIMADEQFF.

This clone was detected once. The CDR3 region has the DNA TGTGCCAGCAGCTTGATCGGGGGGTCCTCCTACAATGAGCAGTTCTTC. Residues: CASSLIGGSSYNEQFF. V usage is TRBV7-3 and J usage is TRBJ2-1; TRBD2 agrees at 7 bases. The J segment lost 0 bases and the V segment lost 3 bases, leaving 5 bases of the junction unmatched. The CDR3 sequence is 16 residues long. Germline V gene sequence: CDR1 SGHTA, CDR2 FQGTGA.

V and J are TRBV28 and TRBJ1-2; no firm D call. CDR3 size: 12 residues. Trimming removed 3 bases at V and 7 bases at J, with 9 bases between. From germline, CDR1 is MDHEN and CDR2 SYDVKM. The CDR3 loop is CASSLLETGYTF. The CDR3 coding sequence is TGTGCCAGCAGTTTGCTAGAGACTGGCTACACCTTC.

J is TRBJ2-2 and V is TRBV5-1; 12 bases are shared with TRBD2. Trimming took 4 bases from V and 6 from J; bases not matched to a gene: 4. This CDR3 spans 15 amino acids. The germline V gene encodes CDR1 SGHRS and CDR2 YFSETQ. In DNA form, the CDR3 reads TGCGCCAGCAGCCCGACTAGCGGGAGCTCCGGGGAGCTGTTTTTT. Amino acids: CASSPTSGSSGELFF.

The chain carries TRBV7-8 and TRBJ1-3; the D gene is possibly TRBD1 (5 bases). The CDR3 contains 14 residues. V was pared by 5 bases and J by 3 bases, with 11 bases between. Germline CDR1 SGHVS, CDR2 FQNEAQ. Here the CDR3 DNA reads TGTGCCAGCAGCCAGACAGCCTTTGGAAACACCATATATTTT. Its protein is CASSQTAFGNTIYF.

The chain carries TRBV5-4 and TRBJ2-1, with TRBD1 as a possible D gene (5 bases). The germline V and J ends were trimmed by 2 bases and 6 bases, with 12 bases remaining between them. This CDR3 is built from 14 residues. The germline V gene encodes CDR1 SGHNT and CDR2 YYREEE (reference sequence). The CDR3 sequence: CASSFDSLANEQFF. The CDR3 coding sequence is TGTGCCAGCAGCTTCGACAGCCTGGCCAATGAGCAGTTCTTC. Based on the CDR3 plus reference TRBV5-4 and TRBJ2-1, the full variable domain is ETGVTQSPTHLIKTRGQQVTLRCSSQSGHNTVSWYQQALGQGPQFIFQYYREEENGRGNFPPRFSGLQFPNYSSELNVNALELDDSALYLCASSFDSLANEQFFGPGTRLTVL.

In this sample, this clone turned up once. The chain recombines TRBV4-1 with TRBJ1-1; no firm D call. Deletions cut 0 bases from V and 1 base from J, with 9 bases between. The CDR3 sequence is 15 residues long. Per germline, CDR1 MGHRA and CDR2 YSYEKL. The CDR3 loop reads CASSQESGRNTEAFF. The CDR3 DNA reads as TGCGCCAGCAGCCAAGAGTCCGGGAGGAACACTGAAGCTTTCTTT.

CDR3 sequence: CASSQASGQGYDGYTF. The CDR3 nucleotides read TGCGCCAGCAGCCAAGCTTCAGGACAGGGTTACGATGGCTACACCTTC. The J gene is TRBJ1-2, the V gene TRBV4-3; 8 nucleotides line up with TRBD1. V lost 1 base to trimming and J lost 6 bases; unmatched junction nucleotides: 10. This CDR3 has 16 residues. Germline CDR1 LGHNA, CDR2 YSLEER.

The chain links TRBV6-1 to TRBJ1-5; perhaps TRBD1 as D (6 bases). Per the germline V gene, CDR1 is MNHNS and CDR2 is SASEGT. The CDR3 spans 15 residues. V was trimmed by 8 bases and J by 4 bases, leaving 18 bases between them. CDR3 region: CASGNKQGMNQPQHF. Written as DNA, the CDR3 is TGTGCCAGCGGGAACAAACAGGGTATGAATCAGCCCCAGCATTTT.

CDR3 amino acids: CASSSVDRPANYGYTF. The CDR3 DNA is TGTGCCAGCAGCTCGGTGGACAGGCCCGCTAACTATGGCTACACCTTC. The chain couples TRBV7-9 to TRBJ1-2, with TRBD1 identical over 7 bases. Germline V gene lookup returns CDR1 SEHNR and CDR2 FQNEAQ (reference sequence). This CDR3 comprises 16 residues. The V and J ends lost 4 bases and 0 bases, in that order; junction bases with no gene match: 8.

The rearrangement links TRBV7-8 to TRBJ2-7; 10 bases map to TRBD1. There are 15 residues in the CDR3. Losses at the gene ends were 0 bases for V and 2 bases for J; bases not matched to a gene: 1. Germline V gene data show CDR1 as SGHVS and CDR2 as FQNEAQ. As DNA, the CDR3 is TGTGCCAGCAGCTTAGCCGGGACAGGGGCCTACGAGCAGTACTTC. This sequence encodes CASSLAGTGAYEQYF.

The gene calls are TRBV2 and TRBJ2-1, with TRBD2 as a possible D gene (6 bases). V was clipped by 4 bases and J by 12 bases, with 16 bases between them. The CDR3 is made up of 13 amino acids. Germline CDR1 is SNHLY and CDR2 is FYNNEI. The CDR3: CASSGRDGAWQFF. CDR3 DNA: TGTGCCAGCAGTGGGAGGGATGGAGCGTGGCAGTTCTTC.

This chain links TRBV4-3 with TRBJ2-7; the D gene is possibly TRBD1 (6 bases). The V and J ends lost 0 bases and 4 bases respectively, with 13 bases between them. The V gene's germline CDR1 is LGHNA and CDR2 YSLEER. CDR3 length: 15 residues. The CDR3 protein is CASSQDSRGTYEQYF. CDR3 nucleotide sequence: TGCGCCAGCAGCCAAGATAGTAGGGGGACGTACGAGCAGTACTTC.

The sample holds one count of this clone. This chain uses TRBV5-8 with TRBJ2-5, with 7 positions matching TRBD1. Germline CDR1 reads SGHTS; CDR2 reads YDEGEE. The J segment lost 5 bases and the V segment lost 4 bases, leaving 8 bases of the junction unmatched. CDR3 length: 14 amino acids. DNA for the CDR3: TGTGCCAGCAGCCCTATGACAGGGTTGGAGACCCAGTACTTC. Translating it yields CASSPMTGLETQYF.

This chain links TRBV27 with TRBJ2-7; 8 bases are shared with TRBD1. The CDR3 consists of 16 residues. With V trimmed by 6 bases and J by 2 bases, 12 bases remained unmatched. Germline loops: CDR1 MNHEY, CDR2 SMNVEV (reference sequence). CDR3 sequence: CASRMLRGTGPYEQYF. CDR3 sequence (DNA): TGTGCCAGCAGAATGTTAAGGGGGACAGGACCCTACGAGCAGTACTTC.

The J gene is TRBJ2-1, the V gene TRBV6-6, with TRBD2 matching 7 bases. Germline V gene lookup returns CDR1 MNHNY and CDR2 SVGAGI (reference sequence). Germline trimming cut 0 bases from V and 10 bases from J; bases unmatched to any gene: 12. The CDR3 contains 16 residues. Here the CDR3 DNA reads TGTGCCAGCAGTTACTCGATCAGCGGGAAAGGAAGAGAGCAGTTCTTC. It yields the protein CASSYSISGKGREQFF.

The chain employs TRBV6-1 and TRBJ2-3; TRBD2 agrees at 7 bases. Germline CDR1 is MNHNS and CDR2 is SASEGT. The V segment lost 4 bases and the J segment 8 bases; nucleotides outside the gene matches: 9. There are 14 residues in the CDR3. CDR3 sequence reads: CASSAAGWEATQYF. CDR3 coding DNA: TGTGCCAGCAGTGCAGCGGGATGGGAGGCTACGCAGTATTTT.

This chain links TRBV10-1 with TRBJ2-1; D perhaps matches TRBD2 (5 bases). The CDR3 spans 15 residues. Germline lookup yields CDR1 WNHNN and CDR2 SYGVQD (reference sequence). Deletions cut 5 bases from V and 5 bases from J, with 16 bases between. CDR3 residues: CASSFASSGNNEQFF. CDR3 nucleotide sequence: TGCGCCAGCAGTTTTGCTAGTTCGGGGAACAATGAGCAGTTCTTC.

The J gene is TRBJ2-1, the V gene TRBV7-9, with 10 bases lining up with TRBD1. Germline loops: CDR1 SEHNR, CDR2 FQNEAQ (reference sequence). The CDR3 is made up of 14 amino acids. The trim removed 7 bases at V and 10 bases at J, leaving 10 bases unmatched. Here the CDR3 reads CASTGTGVGGEQFF. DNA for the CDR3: TGTGCCAGCACCGGGACAGGGGTTGGGGGCGAGCAGTTCTTC.